The 8 T cell receptor beta chains below all came from one sample that was sequenced in a study of blood T cell repertoires in COVID-19. Libraries were prepared by immunoSEQ multiplex PCR; TCRdb keeps only in-frame clonotypes and omits some of them. The sample shows around 200,000 clones, about 88% of them seen only once. The sample taken for sequencing was peripheral blood. The receptors here all came from a man in his thirties or forties with acute or convalescent COVID-19.

The chain links TRBV5-4 to TRBJ1-6; a weak D match, TRBD1 (5 bases). CDR3 length: 12 amino acids. Trimming removed 5 bases from V and 9 bases from J, with 9 bases in between. Germline V lookup: CDR1 SGHNT, CDR2 YYREEE (reference sequence). The CDR3 nucleotides are TGTGCCAGCAGAAGTCAGGGTTCACCCCTCCACTTT. This translates into CASRSQGSPLHF.

In this sample, this clone turned up once. This chain uses TRBV9 with TRBJ1-3; possible D gene TRBD1, 6 bases. Deletions cut 4 bases from V and 4 bases from J, with 12 bases between. The CDR3 extends over 14 amino acids. Germline V lookup: CDR1 SGDLS, CDR2 YYNGEE. The chain's CDR3 is CASSNTGSGNTIYF. Here the CDR3 DNA reads TGTGCCAGCAGCAACACAGGGTCAGGAAACACCATATATTTT.

V is TRBV28 and J is TRBJ1-5, with D unresolved. Deletions cut 5 bases from V and 6 bases from J, with 14 bases between. CDR1 and CDR2 from the germline V gene are MDHEN and SYDVKM. The CDR3 spans 14 residues. CDR3 amino acids: CASSKSRMSQPQHF. The CDR3 nucleotides read TGTGCCAGCAGTAAAAGCAGGATGAGTCAGCCCCAGCATTTT.

This chain uses TRBV30 with TRBJ2-5; 11 bases align to TRBD2. From germline, CDR1 is GTSNPN and CDR2 SVGIG (reference sequence). The CDR3 length is 15 residues. V lost 3 bases, J lost 7 bases, and 10 bases stayed unmatched. CDR3 in amino acids: CAWRLAGAGGGTQYF. The CDR3 coding sequence is TGTGCCTGGAGACTAGCGGGAGCCGGTGGGGGGACCCAGTACTTC.

The genes are TRBV3-1 (or the pseudogene TRBV3-2) and TRBJ2-3; a possible D gene is TRBD1 (5 bases). V lost 0 bases to trimming and J lost 1 base, with 17 bases between them. This CDR3 contains 18 residues. Germline CDR1 and CDR2: LGHDT and YNNKEL (reference sequence). The DNA for the CDR3 is TGTGCCAGCAGCCAAGATTTAGGTAGAAAAGGGGGCACAGATACGCAGTATTTT. It specifies CASSQDLGRKGGTDTQYF.

The V call is TRBV5-1, the J call TRBJ2-1; 9 positions agree with TRBD1. Trimming at V came to 0 bases and at J to 9 bases, leaving 10 bases not matched to a gene. The CDR3 runs to 16 residues. Germline V gene data show CDR1 as SGHRS and CDR2 as YFSETQ. The CDR3 sequence is CASSLAPGQGVGEQFF. CDR3 sequence (DNA): TGCGCCAGCAGCTTGGCCCCGGGACAGGGTGTCGGTGAGCAGTTCTTC.

The V gene is TRBV28, the J gene TRBJ1-2; D is possibly TRBD1 (6 bases). The germline CDR1 and CDR2 sequences are MDHEN and SYDVKM. Trimming stripped 5 bases from V and 4 bases from J, with 11 bases between. CDR3 size: 13 residues. This CDR3 reads CASSRTGRYGYTF. DNA of the CDR3: TGTGCCAGCAGTCGAACAGGGCGCTATGGCTACACCTTC.

The chain joins TRBV5-6 to TRBJ1-5, with a weak D call TRBD1 (5 bases). CDR1 and CDR2 (germline): SGHDT, YYEEEE. The V end was cut by 4 bases, the J end by 0 bases, with 11 bases between. The CDR3 runs to 15 residues. DNA of the CDR3: TGTGCCAGCAGCCTCCGGGGGGGTAGCAATCAGCCCCAGCATTTT. Translated, it gives CASSLRGGSNQPQHF.